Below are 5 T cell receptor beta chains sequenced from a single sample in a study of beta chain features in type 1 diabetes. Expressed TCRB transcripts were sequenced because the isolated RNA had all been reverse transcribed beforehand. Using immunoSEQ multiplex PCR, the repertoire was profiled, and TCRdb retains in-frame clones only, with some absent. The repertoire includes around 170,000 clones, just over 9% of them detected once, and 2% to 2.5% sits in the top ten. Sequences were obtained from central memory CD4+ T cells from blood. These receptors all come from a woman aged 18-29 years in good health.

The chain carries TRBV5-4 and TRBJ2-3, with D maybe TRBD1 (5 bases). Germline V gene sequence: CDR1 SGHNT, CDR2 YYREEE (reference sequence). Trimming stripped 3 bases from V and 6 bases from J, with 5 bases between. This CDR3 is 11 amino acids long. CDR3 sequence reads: CASSSGDTQYF. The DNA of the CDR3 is TGTGCCAGCAGCTCAGGGGATACGCAGTATTTT.

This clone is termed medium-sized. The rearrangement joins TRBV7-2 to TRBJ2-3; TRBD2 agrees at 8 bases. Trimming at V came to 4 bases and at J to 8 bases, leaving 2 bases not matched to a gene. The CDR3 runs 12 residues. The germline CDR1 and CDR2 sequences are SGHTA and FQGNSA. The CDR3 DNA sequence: TGTGCCAGCAGCTCCGGGGGGGCTACGCAGTATTTT. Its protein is CASSSGGATQYF.

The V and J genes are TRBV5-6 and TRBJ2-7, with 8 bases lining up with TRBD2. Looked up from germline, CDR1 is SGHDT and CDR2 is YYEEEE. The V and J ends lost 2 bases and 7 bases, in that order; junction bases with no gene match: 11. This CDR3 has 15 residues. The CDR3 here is CASSFRTSTWWEQYF. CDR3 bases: TGTGCCAGCAGCTTCCGGACTAGCACCTGGTGGGAGCAGTACTTC.

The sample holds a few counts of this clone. CDR3 DNA: TGTGCCTGGAGTGTACAAGGGGTTCCCTACAATGAGCAGTTCTTC. Residues: CAWSVQGVPYNEQFF. The V gene is TRBV30, the J gene TRBJ2-1; the D gene is possibly TRBD1 (5 bases). Trimming pared 0 bases from V and 2 bases from J, leaving 11 bases between. This CDR3 is built from 15 residues. Germline V gene data show CDR1 as GTSNPN and CDR2 as SVGIG (reference sequence).

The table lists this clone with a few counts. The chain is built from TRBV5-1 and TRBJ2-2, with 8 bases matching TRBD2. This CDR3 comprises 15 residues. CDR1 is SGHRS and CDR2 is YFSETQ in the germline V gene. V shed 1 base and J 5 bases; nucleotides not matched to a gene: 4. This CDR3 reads CASSLNGRVTGELFF. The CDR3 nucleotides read TGCGCCAGCAGCTTGAACGGGAGGGTTACCGGGGAGCTGTTTTTT.